Shown below are 16 T cell receptor beta chains from a single sample sequenced in a study of blood T cell repertoires in COVID-19. TCRdb's table, derived via immunoSEQ multiplex PCR, lists solely in-frame clones and lacks some. The sample lists some 97,000 clones; approximately 86% were seen once. The sequenced material came from peripheral blood. These receptor sequences come from a man in his fifties with active or convalescent COVID-19.

The chain links TRBV29-1 to TRBJ2-7; 8 nucleotides align to TRBD2. Germline lookup yields CDR1 SQVTM and CDR2 ANQGSEA. The J segment lost 5 bases and the V segment lost 6 bases, leaving 9 bases of the junction unmatched. The length of the CDR3 is 13 residues. For the CDR3, the DNA is TGCAGCGTACCCGGGACTAGTGATCACGAGCAGTACTTC. Its protein product is CSVPGTSDHEQYF.

V and J are TRBV30 and TRBJ2-1; 10 bases are shared with TRBD1. CDR1 is GTSNPN and CDR2 is SVGIG in the germline V gene (reference sequence). With 1 base clipped from V and 7 bases from J, the junction kept 4 bases outside the gene matches. This CDR3 comprises 14 residues. CDR3 sequence reads: CAWSGDRGPNEQFF. In DNA, the CDR3 is TGTGCCTGGAGTGGGGACAGGGGTCCGAATGAGCAGTTCTTC.

The J gene is TRBJ2-2, the V gene TRBV27, with 11 bases matching TRBD2. The CDR3 consists of 19 residues. Trimming removed 7 bases from V and 1 base from J; junction bases left unmatched: 14. Germline V CDR1 and CDR2: MNHEY, SMNVEV (reference sequence). DNA of the CDR3: TGTGCCAGCACCCTTACGGGACTAGCGGTTTCAAGGAACACCGGGGAGCTGTTTTTT. Translating it yields CASTLTGLAVSRNTGELFF.

As regards this clone: This same CDR3 is encoded by further DNA sequences in the sample. The V call is TRBV24-1, the J call TRBJ2-1; 11 bases align to TRBD2. Germline assignment: CDR1 KGHDR and CDR2 SFDVKD. The CDR3 contains 16 residues. J lost 4 bases, V lost 3 bases, and 4 bases had no gene match. CDR3 bases: TGTGCCACCAGTGATCCGGGACTAGCGGTTTACAATGAGCAGTTCTTC. Translated, it gives CATSDPGLAVYNEQFF.

V gene TRBV27 combines with J gene TRBJ1-2; a weak D match, TRBD1 (5 bases). Trimming pared 4 bases from V and 6 bases from J, leaving 12 bases between. The CDR3 has 13 residues. CDR1 is MNHEY and CDR2 is SMNVEV in the germline V gene (reference sequence). The CDR3 loop is CASSSGRGDGYTF. CDR3 bases: TGTGCCAGCAGTTCAGGGAGGGGTGATGGCTACACCTTC.

This chain links TRBV13 with TRBJ2-1; D perhaps matches TRBD1 (6 bases). Germline lookup yields CDR1 PRHDT and CDR2 FYEKMQ (reference sequence). This CDR3 spans 14 amino acids. Trimming stripped 6 bases from V and 4 bases from J, with 13 bases between. The CDR3 here is CASSFRGLYNEQFF. Written as DNA, the CDR3 is TGTGCCAGCAGTTTCAGGGGCTTATACAATGAGCAGTTCTTC.

This clone was seen ten or more times. The chain links TRBV10-3 to TRBJ1-1; no reliable D call. The length of the CDR3 is 15 residues. Trimming removed 0 bases from V and 0 bases from J, with 8 bases in between. Germline CDR1 and CDR2: ENHRY and SYGVKD. CDR3 region: CAISESSGVNTEAFF. DNA for the CDR3: TGTGCCATCAGTGAGTCGAGCGGGGTGAACACTGAAGCTTTCTTT.

V is TRBV6-5 and J is TRBJ2-7; 8 bases fit TRBD2. Germline V gene data show CDR1 as MNHEY and CDR2 as SVGAGI. The CDR3 consists of 13 residues. V lost 6 bases and J lost 3; bases outside the gene matches: 4. This CDR3 reads CASRPGLVYEQYF. DNA for the CDR3: TGTGCCAGCAGACCGGGACTAGTCTACGAGCAGTACTTC.

The rearrangement joins TRBV19 to TRBJ1-3, with TRBD1 identical over 7 bases. V trimming: 1 base; J trimming: 5 bases; junction bases outside the gene matches: 5. The length of the CDR3 is 15 residues. Per germline, CDR1 LNHDA and CDR2 SQIVND (reference sequence). The CDR3 nucleotides read TGTGCCAGTAGTATAGGGACAGGATCCCGAAACACCATATATTTT. Translation gives CASSIGTGSRNTIYF.

V and J are TRBV6-5 and TRBJ2-1; 7 nucleotides line up with TRBD1. Germline loops: CDR1 MNHEY, CDR2 SVGAGI. This CDR3 region has 15 residues. V lost 2 bases, J lost 2 bases, and 3 bases stayed unmatched. The chain's CDR3 is CASSYAGGTYNEQFF. The CDR3 DNA is TGTGCCAGCAGTTACGCAGGGGGAACCTACAATGAGCAGTTCTTC.

This clone came up a few times. The V and J genes are TRBV19 and TRBJ1-2; 7 bases map to TRBD1. Looked up from germline, CDR1 is LNHDA and CDR2 is SQIVND (reference sequence). The CDR3 is made up of 15 amino acids. The trim removed 6 bases at V and 4 bases at J, leaving 11 bases unmatched. In DNA form, the CDR3 reads TGTGCCAGTAGCCAACAAGGGACAGAGAGCTATGGCTACACCTTC. Amino acids: CASSQQGTESYGYTF. The full variable domain, in which reference TRBV19 and TRBJ1-2 provide the parts outside the CDR3, is DGGITQSPKYLFRKEGQNVTLSCEQNLNHDAMYWYRQDPGQGLRLIYYSQIVNDFQKGDIAEGYSVSREKKESFPLTVTSAQKNPTAFYLCASSQQGTESYGYTFGSGTRLTVV.

The chain joins TRBV19 to TRBJ2-7, with 10 positions matching TRBD2. Looked up from germline, CDR1 is LNHDA and CDR2 is SQIVND (reference sequence). V was pared by 5 bases and J by 4 bases, with 8 bases of the junction left unmatched. This CDR3 has 15 residues. The CDR3 bases are TGTGCCAGTAGTTCGGGACAGCGGGAGGGGTACGAGCAGTACTTC. This translates into CASSSGQREGYEQYF.

The rearrangement uses TRBV28 and TRBJ2-1; TRBD1 might be the D (6 bases). CDR1 and CDR2 (germline): MDHEN, SYDVKM. The germline V and J ends were trimmed by 5 bases and 0 bases, with 11 bases remaining between them. The CDR3 covers 15 residues. The CDR3 is CASSRTGSSYNEQFF. In nucleotides, the CDR3 is TGTGCCAGCAGTAGAACAGGGAGCTCCTACAATGAGCAGTTCTTC.

The chain couples TRBV21-1 to TRBJ2-2; the DNA was not compared with TRBD1, the D call given in the table. TRBV21-1 is classified as a pseudogene. The CDR3 totals 18 residues. Here the CDR3 DNA reads TGTGCCAGCAGCTCTCCGGGACAGAACCTCGCGAACACCGGGGAGCTGTTTTTT. Its protein is CASSSPGQNLANTGELFF.

J is TRBJ2-1 and V is TRBV5-4; 9 bases match TRBD2. The germline CDR1 and CDR2 sequences are SGHNT and YYREEE (reference sequence). Trimming removed 2 bases from V and 9 bases from J; junction bases left unmatched: 12. The CDR3 has 16 residues. The DNA of the CDR3 is TGTGCCAGCAGCTTCGGGCGGGAGGGCCAGACGAGTGAGCAGTTCTTC. Residues: CASSFGREGQTSEQFF.

Details on this clone: The junction differs from germline at one of its ends, possibly a read error. This chain connects TRBV5-1 to TRBJ2-2; 11 bases agree with TRBD1. Looked up from germline, CDR1 is SGHRS and CDR2 is YFSETQ. The CDR3 is 15 residues long. DNA of the CDR3: TGCCCCAGCAGCTTGACGGGACAGGGGGGCGGGGAGCTGTTTTTT. Its translation: CPSSLTGQGGGELFF.